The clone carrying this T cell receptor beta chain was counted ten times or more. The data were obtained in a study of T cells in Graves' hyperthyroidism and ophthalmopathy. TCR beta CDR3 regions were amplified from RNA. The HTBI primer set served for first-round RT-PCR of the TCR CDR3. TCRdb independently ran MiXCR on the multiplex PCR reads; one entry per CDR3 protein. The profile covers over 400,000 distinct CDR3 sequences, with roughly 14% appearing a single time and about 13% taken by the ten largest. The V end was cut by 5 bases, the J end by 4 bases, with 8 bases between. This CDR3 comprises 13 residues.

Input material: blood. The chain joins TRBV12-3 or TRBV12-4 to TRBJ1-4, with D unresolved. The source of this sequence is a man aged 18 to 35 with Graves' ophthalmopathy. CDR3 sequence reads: CASSRHLNEKLFF. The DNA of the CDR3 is TGTGCCAGCAGTCGACACCTTAATGAAAAACTGTTTTTT.